The present TCR beta chain was sequenced within a study of T-cell reconstitution after alpha-beta-depleted transplantation in children. Overall study findings and caveats: By one year post-transplant, T-cell counts and diversity largely arose from T cells that were newly produced. The high TCRbeta diversity at day 60 in some patients came from surviving recipient T cells and thymic progenitors. About two months after transplant, alpha-beta T cells reportedly came from several hundred expanded graft clones.

The CDR3 has 16 amino acids. V dropped 3 bases and J dropped 8 bases, with 24 bases sitting between them. The germline V gene has CDR1 DFQATT and CDR2 SNEGSKA (reference sequence). As for this clonotype: Its target is unknown.

The TCRbeta library incorporated unique molecular identifiers. TCRdb processed the PCR reads anew with MiXCR; each CDR3 protein has one entry. The data contain about 580,000 distinct CDR3 sequences, approximately 30% of them seen just once; the ten biggest clones take up just over 35%. J is TRBJ2-3 and V is TRBV20-1; D perhaps matches TRBD2 (6 bases). The sequence derives from a boy less than two years old with Wiskott-Aldrich syndrome, due to receive a stem cell transplant. The source material was PBMCs, sampled before TCRalphabeta/CD19-depleted stem cell transplant. The CDR3 DNA is TGCAGTGCTAGGGCGGCGACTAGTAATCGATTGGGTACGCAGTATTTT. Translated, it gives CSARAATSNRLGTQYF.